This T cell receptor beta chain was retrieved from a study of cytomegalovirus exposure and HLA in healthy donors. The PCR ran on 60 Vbeta and 13 Jbeta primers. Repertoires were generated with immunoSEQ multiplex PCR, while TCRdb's copy carries only in-frame clones and drops some. This table holds some 180,000 clones, around 76% found once. The germline V gene encodes CDR1 SEHNR and CDR2 FQNEAQ (reference sequence). CDR3 length: 15 amino acids. Between the trimmed V and J ends, which lost 4 bases and 2 bases, there was a span of 14 bases. The TCR was taken from a man aged 35 to 55 in good health and CMV-seronegative. Material: PBMCs. The chain recombines TRBV7-9 with TRBJ1-1; D gene uncertain. CDR3 DNA sequence: TGTGCCAGCAGCTCCCCCCGAGGAGGCAACACTGAAGCTTTCTTT. It translates to CASSSPRGGNTEAFF.